The T cell receptor (beta chain) described here comes from a study of T cell responses to AZD1222 COVID-19 vaccine. Whole-study findings and limits: Donors, mostly white British, included more females; clonal diversity was possibly underestimated. Spike-wide coverage was observed for vaccine-associated CD4 TCRs, with dominant responses at 160-218 and 743-854. Of the AZD1222 recipients, only five or six were seropositive at baseline.

With V trimmed by 4 bases and J by 5 bases, 6 bases remained unmatched. The CDR3 totals 15 residues. Germline assignment: CDR1 MNHEY and CDR2 SVGAGI. Here immunoSEQ multiplex PCR was the method, and the copy in TCRdb shows in-frame clones only, minus some. The sample lists about 150,000 clones; 90% were seen once. For this clone: Antigen: not known.

Sequencing was performed on peripheral blood, taken on day 0 of AZD1222 vaccination. This TCR derives from an adult in good health. The V gene is TRBV6-5, the J gene TRBJ1-4, with 8 bases that match TRBD1. The CDR3 nucleotides are TGTGCCAGCAGTTCACATAGGACAGGGAATGAAAAACTGTTTTTT. It translates to CASSSHRTGNEKLFF.